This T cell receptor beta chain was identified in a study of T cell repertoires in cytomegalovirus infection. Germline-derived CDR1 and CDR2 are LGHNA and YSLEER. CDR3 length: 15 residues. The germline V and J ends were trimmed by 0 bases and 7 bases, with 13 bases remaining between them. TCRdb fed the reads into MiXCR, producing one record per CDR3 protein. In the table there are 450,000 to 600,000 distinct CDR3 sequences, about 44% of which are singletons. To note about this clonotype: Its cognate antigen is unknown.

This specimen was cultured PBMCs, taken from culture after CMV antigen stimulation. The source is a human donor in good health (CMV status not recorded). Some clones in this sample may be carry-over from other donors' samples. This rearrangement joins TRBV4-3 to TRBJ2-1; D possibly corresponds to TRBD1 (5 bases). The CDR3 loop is CASSQEWSRANEQFF. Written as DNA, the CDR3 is TGCGCCAGCAGCCAAGAGTGGTCCAGGGCGAATGAGCAGTTCTTC.